The sequence of this T cell receptor (beta chain) was determined in a study of T cell repertoires in cytomegalovirus infection. Study information: Recently identified HLA-C-restricted CMV epitopes and well-studied HLA-B-restricted CMV epitopes were used by the study. It was the public TCR beta signatures that indicated both CMV infection and matching HLA type. Points from the study as a whole: CMV-specific HLA-C-restricted TCR beta clonotypes dominated the ex vivo response. Summed public TCR beta family frequency identified CMV carriers bearing the relevant HLA.

The CDR3 loop spans 12 amino acids. Germline CDR1 LNHDA, CDR2 SQIVND (reference sequence). V gave up 10 bases and J gave up 7 bases, with 15 bases separating them. Via MiXCR, TCRdb re-called the reads, giving one row per CDR3 protein. The sample gives about 480,000 distinct CDR3 sequences, 30% to 40% of which show up once; roughly 17% is in the top ten. There are a few counts of this clonotype. The antigen remains unidentified. The J gene is TRBJ2-3, the V gene TRBV19, with a weak D call TRBD2 (5 bases). The sequence was collected from a human donor in good health (CMV status not recorded). Some clones in this sample may be carry-over from other donors' samples. The material was cultured PBMCs, obtained from culture after CMV antigen stimulation. The CDR3 DNA is TGTGCCACCGGACTGGTTCGAAATACGCAGTATTTT. Translated: CATGLVRNTQYF.